One TCR beta chain is described in this entry. Generated by immunoSEQ multiplex PCR, the TCRdb table keeps only in-frame clones and is missing some. The data contain approximately 36,000 clones, 84% of them singletons. CDR1 is SGHRS and CDR2 is YFSETQ in the germline V gene. The CDR3 contains 15 residues. The ends lost 3 bases at V and 2 bases at J; junction bases unmatched: 4. Seattle's cohort entered during active infection and was followed longitudinally. The data were obtained in a study of blood T cell repertoires in COVID-19. This TCR was recovered from a man in his fifties or sixties with COVID-19, enrolled during active disease. V and J are TRBV5-1 and TRBJ2-1; TRBD1 aligns across 8 bases. The sample taken for sequencing was peripheral blood. DNA for the CDR3: TGCGCCAGCAGCTCCGGGACAGGAGCCTACAATGAGCAGTTCTTC. This encodes CASSSGTGAYNEQFF.